This record covers a single T cell receptor (beta chain). It has no known antigen specificity. No base quality information exists; no much larger clone differs at one position. Another Seattle source contributed samples from volunteer blood donors who had recovered from COVID-19. Whole blood was collected in K2EDTA tubes by collaborating institutions according to the institutions' own protocols. For TCRbeta analysis, collaborators shipped samples as frozen whole blood, isolated PBMCs, or DNA extracted from either of those sample types. This sample is drawn from a study of blood T cell repertoires in COVID-19 (dated by TCRdb to about 2020). Concerning the study at large: Collaborator samples came from the United States, Italy and Spain and covered acute and convalescent phases of COVID-19. The material from the prospective study consisted of cDNA or gDNA derived from T cells, B-cell-depleted T cells, or PBMCs. The dataset comprised deeply sampled blood TCRbeta repertoires from subjects exposed to, actively infected with, or recovered from COVID-19. The repertoires were released in a freely available public database intended as a resource for research on the immune response to SARS-CoV-2. Samples were obtained from the ongoing ImmuneRACE study (first 160 participants) and from 1,200 or so subjects provided by 6 global collaborators. Nearly every sample came with metadata listing a de-identified subject ID, COVID-19 status, age in years and sex. HLA class I and class II types, where available, came from metadata supplied by the sample provider rather than from assay-based typing. The paper as a whole reports these results and caveats: The amount of clinical and demographic metadata varied by source and participant and was provided uncurated.

TCRbeta CDR3 regions were amplified from genomic DNA using the immunoSEQ Assay, a bias-controlled multiplex PCR. The authors processed their data as follows. The number of nucleated cells in each sample was estimated from the amplification of reference gene primers within the assay. To quantify the absolute abundance of each unique TCRbeta CDR3 rearrangement, sequence reads were collapsed and filtered. For each sample, productive Simpson clonality was calculated as the square root of Simpson's diversity index across productive rearrangements. TCRdb re-hosts the immuneACCESS table, in-frame sequences only. Its copies lack some clones; in the studies checked, an unresolved V gene accounts for under half of them, and the cause for the rest is not known. The V and J calls and clone size are taken from that table; D and trimming were inferred from the DNA. The sample profile shows 250,000 to 350,000 clones; around 88% of them were found once. 5.5% to 7% of the sample rests with the top ten.

Via the germline V gene (reference sequence), CDR1 is GTSNPN and CDR2 SVGIG. The CDR3, from cysteine to phenylalanine, totals 11 residues. Only CDR3 DNA is held: 33 bases, read in frame from base 1. Deletion took 1 base off V and 4 bases off J, with a span of 5 bases between the germline ends. The TCR sequence derives from a woman in her twenties or thirties who had recovered from COVID-19. The chain is made from TRBV30 and TRBJ2-7; no D gene can be assigned with confidence. Sequencing input: peripheral blood. The nucleotide sequence reads as follows: TGTGCCTGGAGTGCCCATTACGAGCAGTACTTC. It specifies CAWSAHYEQYF.